This entry is about one T cell receptor (beta chain). The antigen is not known. With survey level as its setting, the immunoSEQ assay was v3.0. The assay was immunoSEQ multiplex PCR, and TCRdb's table has in-frame clones only and misses some. Here the sample spans some 35,000 clones, 85% to 95% being singletons. This entry comes from a study of long-term antiretroviral therapy in people with HIV. Overall study: There is a gap of about a decade between the earliest samples and the later 2015 immediate-ART recommendation. Regarding the study as a whole: Increased diversity was seen after ART, yet it remained lower than in transplant donor controls. The repertoire was dominated at all time points by clones expanded before ART.

Looked up from germline, CDR1 is SGHRS and CDR2 is YFSETQ. Trimming took 0 bases from V and 5 from J, leaving 14 bases between them. The CDR3 length is 15 residues. The sequence was collected from a woman aged 45-59 years with HIV. The specimen comprised unsorted PBMCs, sampled 4.1 years after starting antiretroviral therapy. This chain connects TRBV5-1 to TRBJ2-5; D is unresolved. The CDR3 DNA sequence: TGCGCCAGCAGCTTGGATTACTCGAGAACGGAGACCCAGTACTTC. Its translation is CASSLDYSRTETQYF.